This passage covers 4 T cell receptor beta chains from one sample sequenced in a study of molecular identifiers for immune sequencing clone quantification. In TCRdb, the PCR reads were re-called with MiXCR into one record per CDR3 protein. The sample carries some 590,000 distinct CDR3 sequences, about 25% recorded once. The sequencing sample was made of naive CD8+ T cells from blood, with Jurkat cell RNA spiked in. Subset of the sample: FACS-sorted CD8+CD4-CCR7+CD45RA+ naive T cells. These receptors came from a human donor in good health. Some libraries in this study had Jurkat cell RNA spiked in.

This clonotype was seen repeatedly, ten times or more. The gene calls are TRBV13 and TRBJ2-7; weak D call: TRBD1 (6 bases). Germline-derived CDR1 and CDR2 are PRHDT and FYEKMQ (reference sequence). V was clipped by 4 bases and J by 2 bases, with 18 bases between them. The CDR3 is made up of 16 amino acids. CDR3 nucleotide sequence: TGTGCCAGCAGCTCCAGGGGCCCGGTTGGGACCTACGAGCAGTACTTC. Its protein product is CASSSRGPVGTYEQYF.

The V call is TRBV5-6, the J call TRBJ1-1, with 11 bases fitting TRBD1. CDR1 is SGHDT, CDR2 YYEEEE, per germline. The CDR3 contains 16 residues. Unmatched junction bases numbered 6, after V lost 4 bases and J lost 1 base. The CDR3 region has the DNA TGTGCCAGCAGCGTGGACAGGGGGCTTACGAACACTGAAGCTTTCTTT. This translates into CASSVDRGLTNTEAFF.

This clonotype was counted at least ten times. CDR3 sequence reads: CASSFSSTNTGELFF. CDR3 nucleotides: TGTGCCAGCAGTTTCTCGTCGACCAACACCGGGGAGCTGTTTTTT. The chain couples TRBV6-5 to TRBJ2-2; D gene ambiguous. CDR1 is MNHEY and CDR2 is SVGAGI in the germline V gene. The CDR3 length is 15 residues. The V end lost 4 bases, the J end lost 2 bases, and 11 bases lay between the germline ends.

This clonotype was recorded at least ten times. CDR3 nucleotide sequence: TGTGCCAGCAGTTTAGGGATCGGCCCATGGGAGCAGTACTTC. This translates into CASSLGIGPWEQYF. This chain connects TRBV12-3 or TRBV12-4 to TRBJ2-7; D uncertain. The ends were cut back, 1 base at V and 7 bases at J, with 14 bases in the middle. The CDR3 length is 14 residues.